Below are 31 T cell receptor beta chains sequenced from a single sample in a study of blood T cell repertoires in COVID-19. Sequencing used immunoSEQ multiplex PCR; TCRdb keeps in-frame clones, though not all of them. The table records about 160,000 clones, 75% to 90% of them present only once. The sequenced material came from peripheral blood. The receptors here all came from a human donor with acute or convalescent COVID-19. The donor label of this sample is uncertain.

As DNA, the CDR3 is TGTGCCAGCAGCTTGGGGGCTACGGGCTTATACGAGCAGTACTTC. It codes for CASSLGATGLYEQYF. The V call is TRBV7-9, the J call TRBJ2-7; perhaps TRBD1 as D (6 bases). The CDR3 is 15 amino acids. CDR1 is SEHNR, CDR2 FQNEAQ, per germline (reference sequence). V lost 3 bases and J 4 bases, leaving 16 bases between the germline ends.

The chain combines TRBV21-1 with TRBJ2-2; TRBD2 is the table's D call and was not checked against the DNA. TRBV21-1 is a documented pseudogene. CDR3 length: 17 amino acids. DNA of the CDR3: TGTGCCAGCAGCAAAGAGCTAGCGGGGGTTAACACCGGGGAGCTGTTTTTT. It yields the protein CASSKELAGVNTGELFF.

This chain uses TRBV9 with TRBJ1-2; 9 bases are shared with TRBD1. Germline V gene data show CDR1 as SGDLS and CDR2 as YYNGEE. Losses at the gene ends were 3 bases for V and 4 bases for J; bases not matched to a gene: 7. CDR3 size: 15 residues. CDR3 DNA sequence: TGTGCCAGCAGCGGCCGGGACAGGGTGAGCTATGGCTACACCTTC. The encoded protein is CASSGRDRVSYGYTF.

The gene calls are TRBV5-1 and TRBJ2-7; the D gene is possibly TRBD1 (5 bases). This CDR3 contains 14 residues. Trimming removed 3 bases from V and 5 bases from J, with 15 bases in between. Germline CDR1 and CDR2: SGHRS and YFSETQ. The CDR3 loop is CASSSTIRQNEQYF. CDR3 sequence (DNA): TGCGCCAGCAGCTCGACAATTCGACAGAACGAGCAGTACTTC.

This clone showed up many times. The CDR3 region has the DNA TGCGCCAGCAGCCAGCCACCCCCCCTATGGGGCTACACCTTC. Translating gives CASSQPPPLWGYTF. This rearrangement joins TRBV4-1 to TRBJ1-2; D is uncertain. The germline CDR1 and CDR2 sequences are MGHRA and YSYEKL. The V and J ends lost 3 bases and 8 bases respectively, with 16 bases between them. The CDR3 length is 14 residues.

The chain couples TRBV27 to TRBJ2-7, with 9 bases matching TRBD1. CDR1 is MNHEY and CDR2 is SMNVEV in the germline V gene (reference sequence). The CDR3 totals 15 residues. The junction had 9 bases not matched to a gene; V was cut back by 7 bases and J by 2 bases. The CDR3 loop is CASTGTGLRTYEQYF. CDR3 bases: TGTGCCAGCACCGGGACAGGGCTACGGACCTACGAGCAGTACTTC.

This clone was detected only once. This rearrangement joins TRBV13 to TRBJ1-1, with D perhaps matching TRBD1 (6 bases). CDR1 is PRHDT and CDR2 is FYEKMQ in the germline V gene (reference sequence). V was pared by 4 bases and J by 0 bases, with 12 bases between. The CDR3 contains 15 residues. The CDR3 nucleotides are TGTGCCAGCAGCTCCTGGACAGACATGAACACTGAAGCTTTCTTT. This gives the protein CASSSWTDMNTEAFF. Based on the CDR3 plus reference TRBV13 and TRBJ1-1, the full variable domain is AAGVIQSPRHLIKEKRETATLKCYPIPRHDTVYWYQQGPGQDPQFLISFYEKMQSDKGSIPDRFSAQQFSDYHSELNMSSLELGDSALYFCASSSWTDMNTEAFFGQGTRLTVV.

The chain has TRBV7-2 and TRBJ1-1; D gene unclear. In germline, CDR1 is SGHTA, CDR2 FQGNSA. V was cut by 4 bases and J by 0 bases, with 15 bases left in between. This CDR3 has 16 residues. The CDR3: CASSSALPPLNTEAFF. CDR3 DNA sequence: TGTGCCAGCAGCTCCGCACTACCTCCGTTGAACACTGAAGCTTTCTTT.

This chain links TRBV7-3 with TRBJ2-2; 10 bases fit TRBD2. CDR3 length: 17 amino acids. Looked up from germline, CDR1 is SGHTA and CDR2 is FQGTGA. J was trimmed by 7 bases and V by 3 bases; bases with no gene match: 11. The CDR3 nucleotides read TGTGCCAGCAGCTTCCCCGAGCGGGGGGGCCGTAACGGGGAGCTGTTTTTT. Translated: CASSFPERGGRNGELFF.

CDR3 protein: CASSLAARQVDLAKNIQYF. In nucleotides, the CDR3 is TGTGCCAGCAGCTTAGCGGCCAGGCAAGTGGATCTAGCCAAAAACATTCAGTACTTC. The J gene is TRBJ2-4, the V gene TRBV7-2; D gene ambiguous. Germline V gene sequence: CDR1 SGHTA, CDR2 FQGNSA. The V gene lost 0 bases and the J gene lost 0 bases, with 18 bases spanning the gap. The CDR3 totals 19 residues.

The chain has TRBV11-3 and TRBJ2-7; the D gene is possibly TRBD1 (5 bases). The germline CDR1 and CDR2 sequences are SGHNT and YENEEA. This CDR3 spans 14 amino acids. The germline V and J ends were trimmed by 4 bases and 7 bases, with 17 bases remaining between them. Written as DNA, the CDR3 is TGTGCCAGCAGCTCCGGGCCAGGGTTGAGGGAGCAGTACTTC. Translation gives CASSSGPGLREQYF. Full variable domain (missing parts from reference TRBV11-3 and TRBJ2-7): EAGVVQSPRYKIIEKKQPVAFWCNPISGHNTLYWYLQNLGQGPELLIRYENEEAVDDSQLPKDRFSAERLKGVDSTLKIQPAELGDSAVYLCASSSGPGLREQYFGPGTRLTVT.

In this sample, this clone turned up once. The gene calls are TRBV3-1 (or the pseudogene TRBV3-2) and TRBJ2-1, with TRBD1 matching 8 bases. The length of the CDR3 is 14 residues. With V trimmed by 0 bases and J by 10 bases, 5 bases remained unmatched. Germline-derived CDR1 and CDR2 are LGHDT and YNNKEL (reference sequence). CDR3: CASSQDGQGREQFF. The CDR3 nucleotides read TGTGCCAGCAGCCAAGATGGACAGGGCCGGGAGCAGTTCTTC.

This clone has a single count. The rearrangement uses TRBV7-9 and TRBJ2-1, with 9 bases fitting TRBD1. The CDR3 runs to 16 residues. From germline, CDR1 is SEHNR and CDR2 FQNEAQ (reference sequence). J was trimmed by 3 bases and V by 5 bases; bases with no gene match: 8. CDR3 sequence: CASSAWGTGLYNEQFF. CDR3 in DNA: TGTGCCAGCAGCGCCTGGGGGACAGGGCTCTACAATGAGCAGTTCTTC.

The chain couples TRBV28 to TRBJ1-1; 9 bases agree with TRBD1. With 6 bases clipped from V and 5 bases from J, the junction kept 10 bases outside the gene matches. This CDR3 region has 15 residues. Germline CDR1 MDHEN, CDR2 SYDVKM. CDR3 DNA: TGTGCCAGCAGGCTTGTACAGGGGGCTGGGACTGAAGCTTTCTTT. Its protein product is CASRLVQGAGTEAFF.

V usage is TRBV7-2 and J usage is TRBJ1-4, with 8 bases that match TRBD1. Germline V gene lookup returns CDR1 SGHTA and CDR2 FQGNSA. Germline trimming cut 3 bases from V and 8 bases from J; bases unmatched to any gene: 11. This CDR3 region has 16 residues. The CDR3 sequence: CASSLQLQGVREKLFF. CDR3 DNA: TGTGCCAGCAGCTTGCAATTACAGGGGGTCAGAGAAAAACTGTTTTTT.

The V call is TRBV29-1, the J call TRBJ2-1; D remains unclear. This CDR3 region has 10 residues. Germline V gives CDR1 SQVTM, CDR2 ANQGSEA. Trimming removed 6 bases from V and 10 bases from J, with 10 bases in between. The CDR3 loop is CSVNHLEQFF. CDR3 DNA: TGCAGCGTGAACCACTTAGAGCAGTTCTTC.

The V gene is TRBV6-1, the J gene TRBJ1-1; tentative D call: TRBD1 (5 bases). The CDR3 spans 15 residues. Germline V lookup: CDR1 MNHNS, CDR2 SASEGT. Trimming left V 3 bases short and J 5 bases short, with 16 bases between. The CDR3 nucleotides are TGTGCCAGCAGTGACACTCAGGGAAAGGGGACTGAAGCTTTCTTT. Translation gives CASSDTQGKGTEAFF.

The rearrangement uses TRBV2 and TRBJ1-6, with a weak D call TRBD1 (5 bases). The CDR3 consists of 15 residues. V was trimmed by 3 bases and J by 8 bases, leaving 14 bases between them. Per the germline V gene, CDR1 is SNHLY and CDR2 is FYNNEI. The CDR3 region is CASSELWRGDSPLHF. CDR3 nucleotide sequence: TGTGCCAGCAGTGAGTTGTGGAGGGGTGATTCACCCCTCCACTTT.

The chain uses TRBV5-6 and TRBJ1-4, with D perhaps TRBD1 (6 bases). The CDR3 contains 15 residues. V shed 4 bases and J shed 2 bases, with 12 bases lying between them. Germline V gene data show CDR1 as SGHDT and CDR2 as YYEEEE. The DNA of the CDR3 is TGTGCCAGCAGCGCATACAGGGCGACTAATGAAAAACTGTTTTTT. As protein: CASSAYRATNEKLFF.

The chain joins TRBV27 to TRBJ2-5; D perhaps matches TRBD1 (6 bases). Germline CDR1 is MNHEY and CDR2 is SMNVEV (reference sequence). V lost 5 bases to trimming and J lost 9 bases, with 19 bases between them. CDR3 length: 14 amino acids. CDR3 in DNA: TGTGCCAGCAGTCCCTCTACACCCACAGGGTCCCAGTACTTC. Its translation: CASSPSTPTGSQYF.

The chain recombines TRBV6-2 or TRBV6-3 with TRBJ2-7; TRBD2 matches 12 bases. CDR3 length equals 18 residues. Germline lookup yields CDR1 MNHEY and CDR2 SVGEGT. Unmatched junction bases numbered 8, after V lost 2 bases and J lost 0 bases. CDR3 sequence reads: CASSYGGLAGLSSYEQYF. CDR3 coding DNA: TGTGCCAGCAGTTACGGGGGACTAGCGGGCTTGAGCTCCTACGAGCAGTACTTC.

The chain carries TRBV9 and TRBJ1-3; 7 nucleotides agree with TRBD1. Germline V CDR1 and CDR2: SGDLS, YYNGEE. Trimming at V came to 3 bases and at J to 2 bases, leaving 5 bases not matched to a gene. The CDR3 sequence is 15 residues long. CDR3 bases: TGTGCCAGCAGCGCAGCCGGGACAGCTGGAAACACCATATATTTT. It translates to CASSAAGTAGNTIYF.

The chain joins TRBV11-2 to TRBJ1-5, with a weak D call TRBD1 (5 bases). CDR3 size: 14 residues. The germline V gene encodes CDR1 SGHAT and CDR2 FQNNGV. Trimming cost V 3 bases and J 7 bases, with 13 bases left between them. CDR3 nucleotides: TGTGCCAGCAGCTTGGGAGGGGCGCAGCAGCCCCAGCATTTT. Protein: CASSLGGAQQPQHF.

The genes are TRBV24-1 and TRBJ2-1; TRBD2 aligns across 7 bases. The CDR3 runs 15 residues. Trimming at V came to 3 bases and at J to 5 bases, leaving 6 bases not matched to a gene. Germline CDR1 is KGHDR and CDR2 is SFDVKD. Written as DNA, the CDR3 is TGTGCCACCAGTGATCTAGCGGTGGGGCACAATGAGCAGTTCTTC. This encodes CATSDLAVGHNEQFF.

The V call is TRBV6-4, the J call TRBJ1-2, with 10 bases matching TRBD1. The length of the CDR3 is 13 residues. V was clipped by 5 bases and J by 6 bases; unmatched bases: 3. Germline assignment: CDR1 MRHNA and CDR2 SNTAGT. CDR3 coding DNA: TGTGCCAGCAGTCCAGGACAGGGGGATGGCTACACCTTC. Translating it yields CASSPGQGDGYTF.

The chain has TRBV3-1 (or the pseudogene TRBV3-2) and TRBJ1-5; D possibly corresponds to TRBD1 (6 bases). CDR3 size: 15 residues. The germline V gene has CDR1 LGHDT and CDR2 YNNKEL (reference sequence). Deletions cut 2 bases from V and 2 bases from J, with 10 bases between. DNA of the CDR3: TGTGCCAGCAGCCAATATTGGACAGGCAATCAGCCCCAGCATTTT. Translation: CASSQYWTGNQPQHF.

The rearrangement links TRBV18 to TRBJ1-1; the D gene is possibly TRBD1 (6 bases). The CDR3 sequence is 14 residues long. Trimming took off 4 bases at V and 1 base at J, with 10 bases between the two ends. Germline-derived CDR1 and CDR2 are KGHSH and LQKENI. The CDR3 region has the DNA TGTGCCAGCTCACAAGACAGGAGGAACACTGAAGCTTTCTTT. Its translation: CASSQDRRNTEAFF.

The J gene is TRBJ1-2, the V gene TRBV2; tentatively, D is TRBD1 (6 bases). Trimming removed 8 bases from V and 4 bases from J, with 14 bases in between. CDR1 and CDR2 from the germline V gene are SNHLY and FYNNEI. This CDR3 contains 13 residues. CDR3: CASEQGNGYGYTF. CDR3 in DNA: TGTGCCAGCGAGCAGGGGAACGGCTATGGCTACACCTTC.

The V gene is TRBV5-6, the J gene TRBJ1-1, with a tentative D call TRBD1 (5 bases). Per the germline V gene, CDR1 is SGHDT and CDR2 is YYEEEE. Trimming stripped 6 bases from V and 1 base from J, with 16 bases between. The CDR3 runs to 15 residues. The CDR3: CASMARGTRNTEAFF. The CDR3 nucleotides read TGTGCCAGCATGGCACGGGGGACCCGGAACACTGAAGCTTTCTTT.

The chain is built from TRBV18 and TRBJ2-5; no definite D call. Trimming stripped 3 bases from V and 2 bases from J, with 13 bases between. The CDR3 covers 15 residues. Looked up from germline, CDR1 is KGHSH and CDR2 is LQKENI. This CDR3 is CASSPPLSVQETQYF. In DNA, the CDR3 is TGTGCCAGCTCACCTCCATTGTCAGTACAAGAGACCCAGTACTTC.

The chain recombines TRBV6-1 with TRBJ2-3; D might be TRBD1 (6 bases). The CDR3 is made up of 14 amino acids. Trimming left V 3 bases short and J 5 bases short, with 12 bases between. Germline assignment: CDR1 MNHNS and CDR2 SASEGT. Here the CDR3 reads CASSEGQGKDTQYF. For the CDR3, the DNA is TGTGCCAGCAGTGAGGGACAAGGAAAAGATACGCAGTATTTT.